The next 10 T cell receptor beta chains were all read from a single sample in a study of cytomegalovirus exposure and HLA in healthy donors. The PCR used 60 Vbeta and 13 Jbeta primers. Only in-frame clones appear in the TCRdb table, and some are missing; sequencing was by immunoSEQ multiplex PCR. The data show under 200,000 clones, around 82% seen once. The sequenced material came from PBMCs. These receptors all stem from a man aged 35-49 years in good health and CMV-seronegative.

This sequence joins TRBV5-6 and TRBJ2-1; 9 nucleotides line up with TRBD1. Germline CDR1 is SGHDT and CDR2 is YYEEEE. V lost 4 bases and J lost 6; bases outside the gene matches: 5. This CDR3 contains 14 residues. CDR3 sequence (DNA): TGTGCCAGCAGCCTAGGGACAGGGAGCAATGAGCAGTTCTTC. Translated: CASSLGTGSNEQFF.

The chain links TRBV6-4 to TRBJ1-5, with 10 bases lining up with TRBD1. The CDR3 runs 17 residues. The J segment lost 3 bases and the V segment lost 5 bases, leaving 10 bases of the junction unmatched. Looked up from germline, CDR1 is MRHNA and CDR2 is SNTAGT. CDR3 DNA sequence: TGTGCCAGCAGTAATAATGCGGGACAGGGGTACAATCAGCCCCAGCATTTT. Translating it yields CASSNNAGQGYNQPQHF.

This clone was seen a handful of times. The chain's CDR3 is CASSTSGTEQYF. CDR3 nucleotides: TGTGCCAGCAGCACTAGCGGGACCGAGCAGTACTTC. This sequence joins TRBV28 and TRBJ2-7; 10 bases match TRBD2. The CDR3 runs 12 residues. V lost 6 bases, J lost 6 bases, and 2 bases stayed unmatched. From germline, CDR1 is MDHEN and CDR2 SYDVKM.

The chain recombines TRBV5-4 with TRBJ1-6; 7 bases match TRBD1. After removal of 4 bases from V and 5 bases from J, the junction contained 9 bases not matched to a gene. Germline CDR1 and CDR2: SGHNT and YYREEE (reference sequence). The CDR3 has 16 amino acids. CDR3 bases: TGTGCCAGCAGCCCTCAATTCGGACAGGATAATTCACCCCTCCACTTT. Its protein product is CASSPQFGQDNSPLHF. The whole variable domain, filled in from reference TRBV5-4 and TRBJ1-6, reads ETGVTQSPTHLIKTRGQQVTLRCSSQSGHNTVSWYQQALGQGPQFIFQYYREEENGRGNFPPRFSGLQFPNYSSELNVNALELDDSALYLCASSPQFGQDNSPLHFGNGTRLTVT.

For this clone: A read error may account for a junction end that differs from germline. V gene TRBV7-9 combines with J gene TRBJ2-7, with D possibly TRBD2 on 5 matching bases. The CDR3 covers 13 residues. Germline loops: CDR1 SEHNR, CDR2 FQNEAQ (reference sequence). The CDR3 bases are TGTTCCAGCAGCCAAGAGGAGGACTACGAGCAGTACTTC. Amino acids: CSSSQEEDYEQYF.

The table lists this clone with a few counts. The chain recombines TRBV12-5 with TRBJ2-5; D remains unclear. CDR1 and CDR2 (germline): LGHNT, FRNRAP. V dropped 3 bases and J dropped 1 base, with 6 bases sitting between them. CDR3 length: 13 residues. The CDR3: CASGFDIQETQYF. DNA of the CDR3: TGTGCTAGTGGTTTTGACATCCAAGAGACCCAGTACTTC.

This chain links TRBV5-6 with TRBJ1-1, with TRBD1 identical over 7 bases. Germline CDR1 SGHDT, CDR2 YYEEEE. V trimming: 5 bases; J trimming: 2 bases; junction bases outside the gene matches: 6. The length of the CDR3 is 14 residues. The CDR3 protein is CASRIDRVNTEAFF. In DNA form, the CDR3 reads TGTGCCAGCAGGATTGACAGGGTTAACACTGAAGCTTTCTTT.

The chain has TRBV6-1 and TRBJ2-7; 9 bases align to TRBD1. Germline CDR1 MNHNS, CDR2 SASEGT. The CDR3 contains 13 residues. V dropped 7 bases and J dropped 4; count of bases not matched to a gene: 5. CDR3 region: CASTGTGLYEQYF. The DNA for the CDR3 is TGTGCCAGCACGGGGACAGGGCTATACGAGCAGTACTTC.

J is TRBJ1-6 and V is TRBV9; D may be TRBD1 (6 bases). CDR1 SGDLS and CDR2 YYNGEE come from the germline V gene. V dropped 4 bases and J dropped 10 bases, with 15 bases sitting between them. The CDR3 covers 14 residues. In DNA form, the CDR3 reads TGTGCCAGCAGCCCCGGTGGGGGCGACTCACCCCTCCACTTT. Protein: CASSPGGGDSPLHF. Filled out from reference TRBV9 and TRBJ1-6, the complete variable domain reads DSGVTQTPKHLITATGQRVTLRCSPRSGDLSVYWYQQSLDQGLQFLIQYYNGEERAKGNILERFSAQQFPDLHSELNLSSLELGDSALYFCASSPGGGDSPLHFGNGTRLTVT.

CDR3 nucleotides: TGCAGCGTTGTCGGACTAGCGGGACAAGAGACCCAGTACTTC. Translating gives CSVVGLAGQETQYF. V gene TRBV29-1 combines with J gene TRBJ2-5; 12 bases fit TRBD2. J lost 2 bases, V lost 4 bases, and 2 bases had no gene match. This CDR3 has 14 residues. Germline assignment: CDR1 SQVTM and CDR2 ANQGSEA.